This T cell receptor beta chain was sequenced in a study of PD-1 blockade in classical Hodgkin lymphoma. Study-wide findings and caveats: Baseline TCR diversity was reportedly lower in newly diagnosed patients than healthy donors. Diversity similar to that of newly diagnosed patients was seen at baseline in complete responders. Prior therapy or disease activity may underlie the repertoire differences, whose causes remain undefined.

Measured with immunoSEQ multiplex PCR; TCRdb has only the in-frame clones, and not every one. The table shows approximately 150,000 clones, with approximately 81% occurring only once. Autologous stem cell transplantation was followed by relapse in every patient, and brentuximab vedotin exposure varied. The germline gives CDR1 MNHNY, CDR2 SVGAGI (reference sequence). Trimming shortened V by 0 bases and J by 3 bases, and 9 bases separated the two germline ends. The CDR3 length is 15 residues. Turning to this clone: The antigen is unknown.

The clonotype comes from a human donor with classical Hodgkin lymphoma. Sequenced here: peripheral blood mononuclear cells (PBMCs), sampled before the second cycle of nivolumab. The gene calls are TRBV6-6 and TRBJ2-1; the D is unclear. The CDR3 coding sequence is TGTGCCAGCAGTTACTCGAGTACCGGCTACAATGAGCAGTTCTTC. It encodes CASSYSSTGYNEQFF.